This TCR beta chain was profiled in a study of T cell repertoires in cytomegalovirus infection. Background on the study: Evidence of both CMV infection and a matching HLA type came from public TCR beta signatures.

TCRdb re-called the reads through MiXCR, storing one row per CDR3 protein. The data show 350,000 to 400,000 distinct CDR3 sequences, 34% seen once. V lost 7 bases, J lost 4 bases, and 11 bases stayed unmatched. This CDR3 spans 16 amino acids. This clonotype was detected only a few times. Its antigen remains unidentified. Sequencing used cultured PBMCs, obtained from culture after CMV antigen stimulation. The J gene is TRBJ2-1, the V gene TRBV12-3 or TRBV12-4, with 9 bases matching TRBD2. This clonotype was sampled from a human donor in good health (CMV status not recorded). Some clones in this sample may be carry-over from other donors' samples. Here the CDR3 reads CASMMGAGGGYNEQFF. CDR3 DNA: TGTGCCAGCATGATGGGGGCGGGGGGGGGGTACAATGAGCAGTTCTTC.